This T cell receptor (beta chain) comes out of a study of cytomegalovirus exposure and HLA in healthy donors. Study-wide findings and caveats: Sequencing probably produced one cluster of sequence variants that were highly shared.

A word on this clone: The antigen remains undetermined.

V was pared by 1 base and J by 8 bases, with 11 bases between. The CDR3 is 13 residues long. Germline-derived CDR1 and CDR2 are PRHDT and FYEKMQ (reference sequence). Researchers ran the PCR with 60 Vbeta and 13 Jbeta primers. Clones were sequenced by immunoSEQ multiplex PCR, and TCRdb holds only the in-frame ones, with some missing. Among about 160,000 clones listed, approximately 78% were seen once. The chain combines TRBV13 with TRBJ1-2; D ambiguous. The sequenced sample consisted of PBMCs. This TCR was recovered from a woman younger than 45 in good health and CMV-seropositive. In DNA form, the CDR3 reads TGTGCCAGCAGCTTAGACGGGGTGAGCGGCTACACCTTC. Amino acids: CASSLDGVSGYTF. Using reference TRBV13 and TRBJ1-2 for the parts outside the CDR3, the full variable domain is AAGVIQSPRHLIKEKRETATLKCYPIPRHDTVYWYQQGPGQDPQFLISFYEKMQSDKGSIPDRFSAQQFSDYHSELNMSSLELGDSALYFCASSLDGVSGYTFGSGTRLTVV.